One sample yielded the 11 T cell receptor beta chains listed below, sequenced in a study of T cells after yellow fever vaccination. MiXCR, run by TCRdb on the 5' RACE reads, gives a single entry per CDR3 protein. The sample lists 50,000 to 75,000 distinct CDR3 sequences; about 5.6% were seen once. The material was PBMCs, either bulk or a sorted T-cell subset (CD4+, CD8+, memory, or dextramer-sorted; not recorded which), obtained on the day of the yellow fever booster vaccination. The receptors derive from a man aged 18 to 29 who received the YFV17D yellow fever vaccine.

The chain combines TRBV6-5 with TRBJ2-5; D is perhaps TRBD1 (5 bases). The CDR3 sequence is 16 residues long. Germline V gene data show CDR1 as MNHEY and CDR2 as SVGAGI. With 0 bases removed from V and 0 bases from J, the gap between germline ends came to 11 bases. The CDR3 reads CASSYSKTGDQETQYF. Written as DNA, the CDR3 is TGTGCCAGCAGTTACTCGAAAACAGGTGACCAAGAGACCCAGTACTTC.

Ten or more counts support this clonotype. The chain joins TRBV7-9 to TRBJ1-1; D is unresolved. There are 12 residues in the CDR3. Germline CDR1 and CDR2: SEHNR and FQNEAQ (reference sequence). V was clipped by 1 base and J by 8 bases, with 8 bases between them. The CDR3 bases are TGTGCCAGCAGCTTAGAAAACAGCGAAGCTTTCTTT. It codes for CASSLENSEAFF.

The table lists this clonotype with many counts. The gene calls are TRBV28 and TRBJ1-6; D remains unclear. With 7 bases removed from V and 9 bases from J, the gap between germline ends came to 7 bases. The CDR3 contains 11 residues. Germline V CDR1 and CDR2: MDHEN, SYDVKM. The CDR3 is CASTRSSPLHF. The CDR3 DNA follows: TGTGCCAGCACCAGAAGTTCACCCCTCCACTTT.

This clonotype was recorded at least ten times. CDR3 DNA sequence: TGTGCCAGCAGCGGAACTTGGACTACCAATGAGCAGTTCTTC. Translated: CASSGTWTTNEQFF. The genes are TRBV28 and TRBJ2-1, with D possibly matching TRBD2 (6 bases). The CDR3 has 14 amino acids. Germline V lookup: CDR1 MDHEN, CDR2 SYDVKM. Deletions cut 6 bases from V and 6 bases from J, with 15 bases between.

This clonotype was observed at least ten times. The V and J genes are TRBV6-5 and TRBJ1-2; TRBD1 is a possible D gene (6 bases). CDR3 size: 15 residues. Germline values: CDR1 MNHEY, CDR2 SVGAGI. Trimming left V 1 base short and J 0 bases short, with 9 bases between. The DNA of the CDR3 is TGTGCCAGCAGTTACTGGCAGGGGTCTAACTATGGCTACACCTTC. It is translated as CASSYWQGSNYGYTF.

This sequence joins TRBV4-1 and TRBJ2-2, with D possibly being TRBD2 (6 bases). The CDR3 covers 16 residues. From germline, CDR1 is MGHRA and CDR2 YSYEKL. The germline V and J ends were trimmed by 0 bases and 4 bases, with 12 bases remaining between them. CDR3 bases: TGCGCCAGCAGCCAAGATCCGGGGGTGGGCACCGGGGAGCTGTTTTTT. Translated: CASSQDPGVGTGELFF.

This clonotype was detected a few times. J is TRBJ2-3 and V is TRBV7-9, with D possibly being TRBD2 (6 bases). Germline V gives CDR1 SEHNR, CDR2 FQNEAQ (reference sequence). Deletions cut 6 bases from V and 6 bases from J, with 16 bases between. The CDR3 runs 14 residues. The CDR3 region has the DNA TGTGCCAGCAGTACGCTCTCCGCGGGGGATACGCAGTATTTT. This encodes CASSTLSAGDTQYF.

This clonotype was seen a few times. This chain joins TRBV12-3 or TRBV12-4 and TRBJ2-3; 7 bases match TRBD1. The V gene end was trimmed by 3 bases and the J gene end by 0 bases; junction bases not matched to a gene: 12. The CDR3 extends over 18 amino acids. CDR3 loop: CASSFEVYGTASTDTQYF. The CDR3 nucleotides are TGTGCCAGCAGTTTTGAGGTTTACGGGACAGCGAGCACAGATACGCAGTATTTT.

This clonotype was recorded many times. The genes are TRBV30 and TRBJ1-1; D is uncertain. The germline gives CDR1 GTSNPN, CDR2 SVGIG (reference sequence). The CDR3 has 12 amino acids. V lost 5 bases and J 4 bases, leaving 11 bases between the germline ends. CDR3 sequence: CAWGFGVTEAFF. The CDR3 region has the DNA TGTGCCTGGGGGTTTGGGGTCACTGAAGCTTTCTTT.

This chain connects TRBV5-5 to TRBJ1-1, with D possibly matching TRBD1 (6 bases). With 5 bases removed from V and 4 bases from J, the gap between germline ends came to 15 bases. Germline V gene sequence: CDR1 SGHKS, CDR2 YYEKEE (reference sequence). This CDR3 contains 14 residues. The CDR3 here is CASSPSGAVTEAFF. Here the CDR3 DNA reads TGTGCCAGCAGTCCTTCAGGGGCGGTCACTGAAGCTTTCTTT.

A few counts support this clonotype. V gene TRBV6-2 or TRBV6-3 combines with J gene TRBJ2-1; 9 nucleotides agree with TRBD1. CDR1 is MNHEY, CDR2 SVGEGT, per germline. The CDR3 is 15 residues long. The J segment lost 4 bases and the V segment lost 5 bases, leaving 6 bases of the junction unmatched. This CDR3 reads CASSRSGTGYNEQFF. In DNA form, the CDR3 reads TGTGCCAGCAGTAGATCCGGGACAGGGTACAATGAGCAGTTCTTC.